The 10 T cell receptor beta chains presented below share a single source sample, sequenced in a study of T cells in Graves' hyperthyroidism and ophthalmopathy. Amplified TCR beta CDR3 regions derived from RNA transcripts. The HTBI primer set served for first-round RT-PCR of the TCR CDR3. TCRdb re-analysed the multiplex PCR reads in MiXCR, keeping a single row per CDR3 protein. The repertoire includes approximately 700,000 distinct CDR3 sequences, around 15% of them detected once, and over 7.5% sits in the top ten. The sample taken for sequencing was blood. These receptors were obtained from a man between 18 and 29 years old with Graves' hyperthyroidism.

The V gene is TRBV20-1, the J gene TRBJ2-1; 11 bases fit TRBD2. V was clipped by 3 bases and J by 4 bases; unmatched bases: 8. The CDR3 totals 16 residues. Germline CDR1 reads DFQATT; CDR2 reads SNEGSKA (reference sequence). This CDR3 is CSARSTGTSGYNEQFF. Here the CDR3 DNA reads TGCAGTGCTAGGTCGACCGGGACTAGCGGATACAATGAGCAGTTCTTC.

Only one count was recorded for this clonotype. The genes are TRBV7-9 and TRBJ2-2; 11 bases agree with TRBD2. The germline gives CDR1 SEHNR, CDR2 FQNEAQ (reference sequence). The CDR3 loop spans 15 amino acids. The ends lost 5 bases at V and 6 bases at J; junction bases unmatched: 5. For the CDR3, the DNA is TGTGCCAGCAGCATTGGACTAGCGGGCCCCGGGGAGCTGTTTTTT. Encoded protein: CASSIGLAGPGELFF.

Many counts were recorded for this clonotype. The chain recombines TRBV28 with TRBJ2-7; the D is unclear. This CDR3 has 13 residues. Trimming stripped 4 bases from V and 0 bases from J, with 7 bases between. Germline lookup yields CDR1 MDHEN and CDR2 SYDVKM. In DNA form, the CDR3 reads TGTGCCAGCAGTTCCGGCCTCTCCTACGAGCAGTACTTC. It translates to CASSSGLSYEQYF.

This chain's CDR3 is CSVRPRAYEQYF. As DNA, the CDR3 is TGCAGCGTCCGTCCACGGGCCTACGAGCAGTACTTC. This chain uses TRBV29-1 with TRBJ2-7; the D is unclear. CDR1 and CDR2 from the germline V gene are SQVTM and ANQGSEA. V was pared by 6 bases and J by 2 bases, with 11 bases between. The CDR3 spans 12 residues.

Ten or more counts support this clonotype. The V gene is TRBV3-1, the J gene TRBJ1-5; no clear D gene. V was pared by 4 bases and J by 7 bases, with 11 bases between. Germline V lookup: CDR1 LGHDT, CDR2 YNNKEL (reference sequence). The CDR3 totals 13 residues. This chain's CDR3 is CASSLDPRQPQHF. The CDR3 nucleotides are TGTGCCAGCAGCCTCGACCCCAGACAGCCCCAGCATTTT.

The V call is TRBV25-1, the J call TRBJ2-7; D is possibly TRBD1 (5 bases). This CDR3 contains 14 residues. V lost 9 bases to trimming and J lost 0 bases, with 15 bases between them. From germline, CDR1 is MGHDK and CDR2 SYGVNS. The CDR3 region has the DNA TGTGCCAGACGGACATTCGGGCTCTCCTACGAGCAGTACTTC. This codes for CARRTFGLSYEQYF.

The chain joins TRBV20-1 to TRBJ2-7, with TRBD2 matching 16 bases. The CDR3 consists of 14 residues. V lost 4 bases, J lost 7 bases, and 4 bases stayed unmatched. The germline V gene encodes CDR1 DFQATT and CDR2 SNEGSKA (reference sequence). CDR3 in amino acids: CSATGLAGGREQYF. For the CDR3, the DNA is TGCAGTGCTACGGGACTAGCGGGAGGGAGGGAGCAGTACTTC.

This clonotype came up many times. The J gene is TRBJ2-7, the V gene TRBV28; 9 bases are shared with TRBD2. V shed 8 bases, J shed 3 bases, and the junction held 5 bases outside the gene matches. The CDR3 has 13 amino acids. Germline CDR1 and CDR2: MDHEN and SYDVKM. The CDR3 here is CASLVAGDYEQYF. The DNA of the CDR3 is TGTGCCAGCCTGGTAGCGGGGGACTACGAGCAGTACTTC.

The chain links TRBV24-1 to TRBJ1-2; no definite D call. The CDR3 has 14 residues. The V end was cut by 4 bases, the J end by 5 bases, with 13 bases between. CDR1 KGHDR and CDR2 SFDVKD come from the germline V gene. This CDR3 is CATSDLSTAYGYTF. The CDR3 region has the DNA TGTGCCACCAGTGACCTATCGACGGCTTATGGCTACACCTTC.

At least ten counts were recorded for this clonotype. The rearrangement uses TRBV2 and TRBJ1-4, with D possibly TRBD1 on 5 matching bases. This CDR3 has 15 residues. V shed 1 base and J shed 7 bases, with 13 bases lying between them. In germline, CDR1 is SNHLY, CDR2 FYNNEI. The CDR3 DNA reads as TGTGCCAGCAGTGAAGTAGGCAGGGAAGGTGAAAAACTGTTTTTT. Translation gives CASSEVGREGEKLFF.